The next 13 T cell receptor beta chains were all read from a single sample in a study of post-analysis software for immune sequencing data. The antigens of these receptors remain unknown. cDNA libraries of TCR beta carried unique molecular identifiers. TCRdb reprocessed the PCR reads with MiXCR, giving one entry per CDR3 protein. The sample yields hundreds of thousands of distinct CDR3 sequences, 55% to 70% seen once. Study-level points and caveats: In patients, TRBV5-6, TRBV5-1 and TRBV20-1 belonged to four or five TRBV segments found more frequently than in controls.

The material sequenced was blood. All receptors derive from a girl aged 2 to 9 with multiple sclerosis.

This clonotype turned up a few times. CDR3 amino acids: CSAPRGGPNTEAFF. The DNA of the CDR3 is TGCAGTGCTCCGCGTGGAGGGCCTAACACTGAAGCTTTCTTT. The V and J genes are TRBV20-1 and TRBJ1-1; the D is unclear. This CDR3 contains 14 residues. Germline lookup yields CDR1 DFQATT and CDR2 SNEGSKA (reference sequence). The ends were cut back, 5 bases at V and 2 bases at J, with 15 bases in the middle.

This sequence joins TRBV5-1 and TRBJ2-7; 7 bases align to TRBD1. V lost 3 bases to trimming and J lost 10 bases; unmatched junction nucleotides: 10. Per the germline V gene, CDR1 is SGHRS and CDR2 is YFSETQ. This CDR3 contains 13 residues. The CDR3 DNA follows: TGCGCCAGCAGCTCGACAGGGCAGCCTATTCAGTACTTC. Protein product: CASSSTGQPIQYF.

The chain joins TRBV7-9 to TRBJ2-5; 7 bases map to TRBD1. Germline-derived CDR1 and CDR2 are SEHNR and FQNEAQ (reference sequence). V trimming: 5 bases; J trimming: 3 bases; junction bases outside the gene matches: 12. CDR3 length equals 16 residues. CDR3: CASSRGQAGPEETQYF. The DNA of the CDR3 is TGTGCCAGCAGCCGCGGACAGGCTGGCCCTGAAGAGACCCAGTACTTC.

The V gene is TRBV6-5, the J gene TRBJ2-3; D is uncertain. CDR3 length: 12 residues. Germline lookup yields CDR1 MNHEY and CDR2 SVGAGI. V lost 7 bases and J lost 7, with 12 bases in between. The CDR3 loop is CASISPVNTQYF. The DNA for the CDR3 is TGTGCCAGCATCTCCCCGGTAAATACGCAGTATTTT.

This chain connects TRBV6-2 or TRBV6-3 to TRBJ2-7, with 10 bases fitting TRBD2. Germline V gene lookup returns CDR1 MNHEY and CDR2 SVGEGT. V trimming: 6 bases; J trimming: 5 bases; junction bases outside the gene matches: 7. This CDR3 is built from 14 residues. The chain's CDR3 is CASSPSGSPHEQYF. The CDR3 DNA reads as TGTGCCAGCAGCCCTAGCGGGAGCCCCCACGAGCAGTACTTC.

This clonotype was seen a single time. Here the CDR3 reads CASSGGAQNQPQHF. The CDR3 nucleotides are TGTGCCAGCAGCGGGGGGGCCCAGAATCAGCCCCAGCATTTT. The rearrangement uses TRBV7-2 and TRBJ1-5; TRBD1 is a possible D gene (6 bases). V was pared by 5 bases and J by 4 bases, with 12 bases between. The germline CDR1 and CDR2 sequences are SGHTA and FQGNSA. This CDR3 is 14 amino acids long.

This clonotype was recorded at least ten times. In nucleotides, the CDR3 is TGCGCCAGCAGGAGGACAGGTGACGAGCAGTACTTC. It translates to CASRRTGDEQYF. V and J are TRBV5-1 and TRBJ2-7, with TRBD1 matching 7 bases. V trimming: 5 bases; J trimming: 5 bases; junction bases outside the gene matches: 4. CDR1 is SGHRS, CDR2 YFSETQ, per germline. The CDR3 is 12 amino acids.

The chain is built from TRBV6-5 and TRBJ1-1; D might be TRBD1 (6 bases). The CDR3 covers 17 residues. Germline lookup yields CDR1 MNHEY and CDR2 SVGAGI. The V end was cut by 2 bases, the J end by 1 base, with 17 bases between. In DNA, the CDR3 is TGTGCCAGCAGTTACGACAGGTCCCCAATGAGGAACACTGAAGCTTTCTTT. It codes for CASSYDRSPMRNTEAFF.

V usage is TRBV7-2 and J usage is TRBJ2-3; 13 nucleotides align to TRBD2. Looked up from germline, CDR1 is SGHTA and CDR2 is FQGNSA. The ends lost 4 bases at V and 2 bases at J; junction bases unmatched: 3. This CDR3 region has 16 residues. The CDR3 sequence: CASSSTSGGPTDTQYF. The CDR3, as DNA: TGTGCCAGCAGCTCGACTAGCGGGGGGCCCACAGATACGCAGTATTTT.

In this sample, this clonotype turned up a few times. The CDR3 DNA reads TGCAGTGCTAGAGATTGGGGACAGGAGGGCCACAACATTCAGTACTTC. Translating it yields CSARDWGQEGHNIQYF. The chain combines TRBV20-1 with TRBJ2-4; 8 bases are a match to TRBD1. This CDR3 is 16 amino acids long. The V gene end was trimmed by 0 bases and the J gene end by 7 bases; junction bases not matched to a gene: 11. Germline V gene data show CDR1 as DFQATT and CDR2 as SNEGSKA (reference sequence).

This rearrangement joins TRBV7-9 to TRBJ2-3, with 11 bases that match TRBD2. The length of the CDR3 is 16 residues. The V gene end was trimmed by 2 bases and the J gene end by 3 bases; junction bases not matched to a gene: 4. CDR1 is SEHNR, CDR2 FQNEAQ, per germline (reference sequence). CDR3 sequence reads: CASSLTSGRPTDTQYF. In DNA form, the CDR3 reads TGTGCCAGCAGCTTAACTAGCGGGAGACCGACAGATACGCAGTATTTT.

The rearrangement joins TRBV7-9 to TRBJ2-5, with TRBD1 matching 9 bases. The J call is doubtful: the DNA matches TRBJ2-7 better. Germline V CDR1 and CDR2: SEHNR, FQNEAQ (reference sequence). This CDR3 contains 16 residues. CDR3 region: CASSLVDRGGSYEQYF. The CDR3 bases are TGTGCCAGCAGCTTAGTTGACAGGGGGGGATCCTACGAGCAGTACTTC.

The J gene is TRBJ2-5, the V gene TRBV12-3 or TRBV12-4; TRBD1 or TRBD2 may be the D gene (5 bases each). V was trimmed by 7 bases and J by 5 bases, leaving 20 bases between them. CDR3 length: 15 amino acids. CDR3 amino acids: CASTLSWGSRETQYF. CDR3 in DNA: TGTGCCAGCACCTTATCATGGGGGAGTCGGGAGACCCAGTACTTC.